Following are 22 T cell receptor beta chains from one sample sequenced in a study of T cells in Graves' hyperthyroidism and ophthalmopathy. The source material, RNA transcripts, was used to amplify TCR beta CDR3 regions. An initial round of RT-PCR targeting the TCR CDR3 relied on the HTBI primer set. TCRdb redid the calling of the multiplex PCR reads with MiXCR, one entry per CDR3 protein. The repertoire holds 300,000 to 400,000 distinct CDR3 sequences, with approximately 13% as singletons. Sequenced material: blood. These receptors were collected from a young woman with Graves' hyperthyroidism.

V and J are TRBV15 and TRBJ1-4; weak D call: TRBD1 (5 bases). Germline V lookup: CDR1 LNHNV, CDR2 YYDKDF (reference sequence). The CDR3 has 13 amino acids. V gave up 9 bases and J gave up 3 bases, with 11 bases separating them. The CDR3 DNA follows: TGTGCCACAAGGGGAAAGTCTAATGAAAAACTGTTTTTT. Translated: CATRGKSNEKLFF.

CDR3 residues: CASSPGLAESNTGELFF. CDR3 in DNA: TGTGCCAGCAGTCCGGGACTAGCGGAGTCGAACACCGGGGAGCTGTTTTTT. V is TRBV12-3 or TRBV12-4 and J is TRBJ2-2, with TRBD2 matching 11 bases. This CDR3 is built from 17 residues. J was trimmed by 0 bases and V by 5 bases; bases with no gene match: 5.

This clonotype was seen ten or more times. The chain has TRBV7-2 and TRBJ2-7, with D tentatively TRBD2 (6 bases). Trimming removed 0 bases from V and 0 bases from J, with 12 bases in between. CDR1 is SGHTA and CDR2 is FQGNSA in the germline V gene. The CDR3 loop spans 16 amino acids. CDR3 in DNA: TGTGCCAGCAGCTTAGCGGCGGGGTTACCCTCCTACGAGCAGTACTTC. Translated, it gives CASSLAAGLPSYEQYF. The variable domain in full, completed from reference TRBV7-2 and TRBJ2-7, reads GAGVSQSPSNKVTEKGKDVELRCDPISGHTALYWYRQSLGQGLEFLIYFQGNSAPDKSGLPSDRFSAERTGGSVSTLTIQRTQQEDSAVYLCASSLAAGLPSYEQYFGPGTRLTVT.

This clonotype occurred many times. DNA of the CDR3: TGTGCCAGCAGTCCCCTAAAGCAATCCTACGAGCAGTACTTC. Translated: CASSPLKQSYEQYF. This chain connects TRBV27 to TRBJ2-7; D ambiguous. V was shortened by 5 bases and J by 1 base, with 12 bases between the two germline ends. From germline, CDR1 is MNHEY and CDR2 SMNVEV (reference sequence). This CDR3 spans 14 amino acids.

This clonotype turned up a few times. The chain links TRBV3-1 to TRBJ2-2; the D call may be TRBD1 or TRBD2 (5 bases each). Trimming took 1 base from V and 7 from J, leaving 7 bases between them. This CDR3 is 13 amino acids long. Germline V gene data show CDR1 as LGHDT and CDR2 as YNNKEL (reference sequence). CDR3 nucleotide sequence: TGTGCCAGCAGCCAAGGTGGGGGCGGGGAGCTGTTTTTT. This sequence encodes CASSQGGGGELFF.

This clonotype was seen at least ten times. The chain has TRBV6-1 and TRBJ1-2; tentatively, D is TRBD1 (6 bases). This CDR3 contains 13 residues. Between the trimmed V and J ends, which lost 5 bases and 7 bases, there was a span of 14 bases. From germline, CDR1 is MNHNS and CDR2 SASEGT. The CDR3 reads CASSYLTGSGYTF. CDR3 nucleotides: TGTGCCAGCAGTTATCTAACAGGGTCTGGCTACACCTTC.

The J gene is TRBJ2-1, the V gene TRBV4-1, with D perhaps matching TRBD2 (6 bases). The V end was cut by 1 base, the J end by 4 bases, with 11 bases between. The germline gives CDR1 MGHRA, CDR2 YSYEKL. The length of the CDR3 is 15 residues. The CDR3: CASSQGGVVYNEQFF. CDR3 sequence (DNA): TGCGCCAGCAGCCAAGGGGGGGTCGTATACAATGAGCAGTTCTTC.

In this sample, this clonotype turned up many times. The chain recombines TRBV11-2 with TRBJ1-2, with TRBD1 identical over 7 bases. The CDR3 extends over 14 amino acids. In germline, CDR1 is SGHAT, CDR2 FQNNGV. V shed 1 base and J 5 bases; nucleotides not matched to a gene: 4. The CDR3 here is CASSLGGGAYGYTF. DNA for the CDR3: TGTGCCAGCAGCTTAGGAGGGGGCGCATATGGCTACACCTTC.

V usage is TRBV25-1 and J usage is TRBJ2-5, with 10 bases identical to TRBD2. J was trimmed by 4 bases and V by 10 bases; bases with no gene match: 6. The germline V gene has CDR1 MGHDK and CDR2 SYGVNS. The CDR3 runs 13 residues. The CDR3: CATTSGRVETQYF. The CDR3 coding sequence is TGTGCCACAACAAGCGGGAGGGTAGAGACCCAGTACTTC.

This clonotype was observed many times. The CDR3 loop reads CASSLRQGPSYEQYF. CDR3 DNA sequence: TGTGCCAGCAGTTTGAGACAGGGGCCCTCCTACGAGCAGTACTTC. V and J are TRBV6-2 or TRBV6-3 and TRBJ2-7, with 8 bases identical to TRBD1. The CDR3 totals 15 residues. The J segment lost 0 bases and the V segment lost 4 bases, leaving 5 bases of the junction unmatched. Germline loops: CDR1 MNHEY, CDR2 SVGEGT.

This clonotype was observed many times. The V call is TRBV20-1, the J call TRBJ2-1; D gene unclear. V dropped 6 bases and J dropped 0 bases, with 9 bases sitting between them. The CDR3 sequence is 13 residues long. In germline, CDR1 is DFQATT, CDR2 SNEGSKA (reference sequence). CDR3 protein: CSATEVSYNEQFF. As DNA, the CDR3 is TGCAGTGCCACAGAAGTCTCCTACAATGAGCAGTTCTTC.

This clonotype appeared many times. This rearrangement joins TRBV3-1 to TRBJ1-2; D is unresolved. The V gene's germline CDR1 is LGHDT and CDR2 YNNKEL (reference sequence). Trimming pared 0 bases from V and 4 bases from J, leaving 9 bases between. This CDR3 is 14 amino acids long. CDR3 sequence (DNA): TGTGCCAGCAGCCAAGATACCGGGGTCTATGGCTACACCTTC. Protein: CASSQDTGVYGYTF.

In this sample, this clonotype turned up a few times. The rearrangement links TRBV18 to TRBJ2-4; 9 bases match TRBD2. J was trimmed by 4 bases and V by 1 base; bases with no gene match: 14. Germline loops: CDR1 KGHSH, CDR2 LQKENI. The CDR3 contains 19 residues. CDR3 nucleotides: TGTGCCAGCTCACCACGAATTAGTGGTAGCGGGGGTAGAAAAAACATTCAGTACTTC. Encoded protein: CASSPRISGSGGRKNIQYF.

This clonotype was seen only a few times. Mismatch with germline at one junction end may stem from a read error. The rearrangement uses TRBV11-2 and TRBJ2-5, with D hard to call. This CDR3 spans 12 amino acids. Germline lookup yields CDR1 SGHAT and CDR2 FQNNGV. The CDR3 loop is CASSRPPSRIHF. For the CDR3, the DNA is TGTGCCAGCAGCCGACCGCCAAGCAGAATCCACTTC.

The chain is built from TRBV4-1 and TRBJ2-7, with D perhaps matching TRBD1 or TRBD2 (5 bases each). CDR1 MGHRA and CDR2 YSYEKL come from the germline V gene. Trimming stripped 6 bases from V and 7 bases from J, with 19 bases between. The CDR3 extends over 14 amino acids. The CDR3 region has the DNA TGCGCCAGCAGACGCAATTGGGGGAGCCAAGAGCAGTACTTC. The encoded protein is CASRRNWGSQEQYF.

The chain carries TRBV9 and TRBJ2-5, with TRBD2 matching over 11 bases. This CDR3 is built from 18 residues. With V trimmed by 1 base and J by 5 bases, 13 bases remained unmatched. Germline V gene data show CDR1 as SGDLS and CDR2 as YYNGEE. In DNA form, the CDR3 reads TGTGCCAGCAGCGTATCCGGGACTAGCGGTTCTTGGCGGGAGACCCAGTACTTC. Translation gives CASSVSGTSGSWRETQYF.

This clonotype was counted at least ten times. V gene TRBV6-1 combines with J gene TRBJ1-2, with D unclear. Trimming took 3 bases from V and 4 from J, leaving 6 bases between them. CDR3 length equals 12 residues. The germline CDR1 and CDR2 sequences are MNHNS and SASEGT. The CDR3 reads CASSEVIYGYTF. CDR3 bases: TGTGCCAGCAGTGAGGTCATCTATGGCTACACCTTC.

This clonotype appeared many times. The chain couples TRBV7-2 to TRBJ2-3; no clear D gene. Trimming pared 1 base from V and 6 bases from J, leaving 11 bases between. This CDR3 spans 14 amino acids. Germline V gene data show CDR1 as SGHTA and CDR2 as FQGNSA. CDR3 DNA sequence: TGTGCCAGCAGCTTAGACGGTGGCAAGGATACGCAGTATTTT. Translating it yields CASSLDGGKDTQYF.

This clonotype was seen at least ten times. The rearrangement uses TRBV27 and TRBJ1-5; D is possibly TRBD1 (5 bases). There are 17 residues in the CDR3. In germline, CDR1 is MNHEY, CDR2 SMNVEV (reference sequence). The ends were cut back, 5 bases at V and 0 bases at J, with 17 bases in the middle. The CDR3 bases are TGTGCCAGCAGTAAAACGGGGGTTTTCTATAGCAATCAGCCCCAGCATTTT. It codes for CASSKTGVFYSNQPQHF.

Remarks on this clonotype: A much larger clone lies one base from this, so it may be a read error. The V gene is TRBV24-1, the J gene TRBJ2-5; a weak D match, TRBD1 (5 bases). The CDR3 runs 14 residues. Germline CDR1 and CDR2: KGHDR and SFDVKD. For the CDR3, the DNA is TGTGCCACCAGTGATTCGACAGTACAAGAGACCCAGTGCTTC. It translates to CATSDSTVQETQCF.

This clonotype was seen many times. This rearrangement joins TRBV19 to TRBJ1-5, with D uncertain. Germline V gene lookup returns CDR1 LNHDA and CDR2 SQIVND (reference sequence). Trimming removed 5 bases at V and 0 bases at J, with 11 bases between. The CDR3 totals 15 residues. DNA for the CDR3: TGTGCCAGTAGTGGGAGAGGCGATAGCAATCAGCCCCAGCATTTT. It is translated as CASSGRGDSNQPQHF.

A remark on this clonotype: This may be a read error, as it is one base from a much larger clone. The J gene is TRBJ1-1, the V gene TRBV11-2, with 12 bases identical to TRBD1. Germline CDR1 is SGHAT and CDR2 is FQNNGV. The ends lost 7 bases at V and 6 bases at J; junction bases unmatched: 9. The CDR3 sequence is 15 residues long. Here the CDR3 DNA reads TGTGCCAGCACCCGGGACAGGGGGCGCGACGCTGAAGCTTTCTTT. Its translation is CASTRDRGRDAEAFF.